A selection of T cell receptor beta chains follows, all from one sample in a study of tumor and adjacent non-tumor tissue in lung cancer. Via MiXCR, TCRdb re-called the multiplex PCR reads, giving one row per CDR3 protein. The sample carries 75,000 to 95,000 distinct CDR3 sequences, 55% to 80% recorded once. The sequencing input was lung tumor tissue. The receptors derive from a woman aged 40 to 50 with non-small cell lung cancer. Both conserved end residues are trimmed from each CDR3. The order of the fields is clone size, V gene, CDR3 protein. For some rows the clone size is stated as once, few or many, or as a class when expanded; others skip it.

clone_size: many; v_call: TRBV6-1; cdr3_aa: ASRQGSYEQY
clone_size: NA; v_call: TRBV11-2; cdr3_aa: ASGVKGATVAF
clone_size: NA; v_call: TRBV7-9; cdr3_aa: ASTQPPCSHEQY
clone_size: NA; v_call: TRBV12-3/TRBV12-4; cdr3_aa: ASSPSSIRAEAF
clone_size: once; v_call: TRBV20-1; cdr3_aa: SAKASDGVGDYT
clone_size: NA; v_call: TRBV4-1; cdr3_aa: ASSPSGYEQY
clone_size: NA; v_call: TRBV6-5; cdr3_aa: ASASEGRETPY
clone_size: many; v_call: TRBV5-1; cdr3_aa: ASSSTGGTNYGYT
clone_size: NA; v_call: TRBV29-1; cdr3_aa: SVRTGYNSPLH
clone_size: once; v_call: TRBV6-1; cdr3_aa: DSQGRGGVWDVQF
clone_size: many; v_call: TRBV4-1; cdr3_aa: ASSQDISGGLTQY
clone_size: many; v_call: TRBV10-1; cdr3_aa: ASQTGGLNTGELF
clone_size: NA; v_call: TRBV10-3; cdr3_aa: AITRDINYGNTIY
clone_size: many; v_call: TRBV14; cdr3_aa: ASSRQAGNEQF
clone_size: many; v_call: TRBV10-3; cdr3_aa: AISFRQGQDNYGYT
clone_size: NA; v_call: TRBV29-1; cdr3_aa: SVEAMTNGRGGEQF
clone_size: NA; v_call: TRBV10-1; cdr3_aa: ASSESGKPQH
clone_size: few; v_call: TRBV2; cdr3_aa: ASSAGGEF
clone_size: NA; v_call: TRBV11-2; cdr3_aa: TRSNSGFKAF
clone_size: NA; v_call: TRBV11-2; cdr3_aa: ASSSTQDEQY
clone_size: once; v_call: TRBV4-1; cdr3_aa: ASNTGPAGAVGELF
clone_size: NA; v_call: TRBV20-1; cdr3_aa: SVSGGVGGYA
clone_size: once; v_call: TRBV6-1; cdr3_aa: ASSEVPGDNQSQH
clone_size: many; v_call: TRBV4-1; cdr3_aa: ASSRQNEKLF
clone_size: NA; v_call: TRBV5-1; cdr3_aa: ASRTIRHIEQF
clone_size: many; v_call: TRBV12-3/TRBV12-4; cdr3_aa: ASSPGQGRDPTKQETQY
clone_size: large; v_call: TRBV11-3; cdr3_aa: ASSPEGETQY
clone_size: once; v_call: TRBV6-5; cdr3_aa: ASSSTLRQGCNEQF
clone_size: many; v_call: TRBV7-8; cdr3_aa: ASSLGPLSLYEQY
clone_size: NA; v_call: TRBV29-1; cdr3_aa: SVREVFSYEQY
clone_size: NA; v_call: TRBV5-1; cdr3_aa: ASSLDAGDNSPLH
clone_size: NA; v_call: TRBV11-1; cdr3_aa: ASGFLSGQY
clone_size: NA; v_call: TRBV6-5; cdr3_aa: VSRTGQGIQPQN
clone_size: few; v_call: TRBV11-2; cdr3_aa: ASFRTGTDNEQL
clone_size: NA; v_call: TRBV11-2; cdr3_aa: AGSSVIITEAF
clone_size: NA; v_call: TRBV5-1; cdr3_aa: ASSLAGNEAF
clone_size: NA; v_call: TRBV29-1; cdr3_aa: SVEVMTSGMGGEQF
clone_size: NA; v_call: TRBV10-2; cdr3_aa: VSGPDLQETQY
clone_size: NA; v_call: TRBV10-3; cdr3_aa: ATAPGLAGHTYEQY
clone_size: NA; v_call: TRBV20-1; cdr3_aa: SARGLAGLANEQF
clone_size: NA; v_call: TRBV11-2; cdr3_aa: ASILTQDEQY
clone_size: once; v_call: TRBV28; cdr3_aa: ASSQTRGPYNSLLH
clone_size: NA; v_call: TRBV6-1; cdr3_aa: ASGKSGAGAAGGGYT
clone_size: few; v_call: TRBV11-2; cdr3_aa: ANSLGGTGYDEQF
clone_size: NA; v_call: TRBV5-1; cdr3_aa: TSRTTRHNGQF
clone_size: many; v_call: TRBV7-9; cdr3_aa: ASSLWLGQMNTEAF
clone_size: few; v_call: TRBV29-1; cdr3_aa: SVDRGLGTEAF
clone_size: NA; v_call: TRBV4-2; cdr3_aa: GSGTLGGNSSLH
clone_size: many; v_call: TRBV29-1; cdr3_aa: SVAPTSGNYEQY